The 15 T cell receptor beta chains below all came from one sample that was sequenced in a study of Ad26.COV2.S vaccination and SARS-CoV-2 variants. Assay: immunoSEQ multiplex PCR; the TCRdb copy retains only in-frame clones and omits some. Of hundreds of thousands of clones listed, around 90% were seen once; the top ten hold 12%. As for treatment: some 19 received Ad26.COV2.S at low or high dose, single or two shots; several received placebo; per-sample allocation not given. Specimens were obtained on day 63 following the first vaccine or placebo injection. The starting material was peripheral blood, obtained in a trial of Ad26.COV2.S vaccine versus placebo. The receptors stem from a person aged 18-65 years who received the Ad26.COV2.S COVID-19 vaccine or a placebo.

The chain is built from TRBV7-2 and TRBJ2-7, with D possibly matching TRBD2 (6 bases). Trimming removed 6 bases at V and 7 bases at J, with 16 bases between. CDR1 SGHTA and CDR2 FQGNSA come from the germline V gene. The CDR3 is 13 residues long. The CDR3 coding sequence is TGTGCCAGCAGAAGGGACTCGCTCGAGGAGCAGTACTTC. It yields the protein CASRRDSLEEQYF.

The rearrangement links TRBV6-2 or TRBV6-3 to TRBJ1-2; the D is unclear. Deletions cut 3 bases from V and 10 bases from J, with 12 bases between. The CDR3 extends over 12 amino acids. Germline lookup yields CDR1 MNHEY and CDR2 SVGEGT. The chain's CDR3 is CASSYPGWAYTF. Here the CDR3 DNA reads TGTGCCAGCAGTTATCCAGGATGGGCCTACACCTTC.

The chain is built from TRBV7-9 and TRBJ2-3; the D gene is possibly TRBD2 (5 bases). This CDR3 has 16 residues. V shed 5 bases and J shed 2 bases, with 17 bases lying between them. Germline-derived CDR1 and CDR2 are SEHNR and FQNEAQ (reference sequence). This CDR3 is CASSHPSHRFTDTQYF. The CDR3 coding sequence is TGTGCCAGCAGCCACCCTAGCCACCGATTCACAGATACGCAGTATTTT.

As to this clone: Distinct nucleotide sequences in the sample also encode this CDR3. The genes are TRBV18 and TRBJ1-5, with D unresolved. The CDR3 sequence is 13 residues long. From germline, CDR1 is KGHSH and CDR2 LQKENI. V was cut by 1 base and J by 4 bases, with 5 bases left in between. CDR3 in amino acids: CASSPQENQPQHF. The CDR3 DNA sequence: TGTGCCAGCTCACCACAGGAAAATCAGCCCCAGCATTTT.

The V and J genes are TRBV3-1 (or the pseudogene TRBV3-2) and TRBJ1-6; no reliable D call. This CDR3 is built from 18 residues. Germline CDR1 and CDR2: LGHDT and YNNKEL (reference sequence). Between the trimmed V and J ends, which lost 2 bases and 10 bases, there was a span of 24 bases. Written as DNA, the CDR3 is TGTGCCAGCAGCCAACCTACCGCCGGCAGGCGTGGCCTGTCACCCCTCCACTTT. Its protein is CASSQPTAGRRGLSPLHF.

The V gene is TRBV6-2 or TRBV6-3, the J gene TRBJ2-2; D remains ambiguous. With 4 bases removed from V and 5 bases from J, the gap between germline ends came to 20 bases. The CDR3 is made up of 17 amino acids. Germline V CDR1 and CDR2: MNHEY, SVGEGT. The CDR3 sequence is CASSSITGPSLTGELFF. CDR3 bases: TGTGCCAGCAGTTCTATAACTGGACCGTCCTTGACCGGGGAGCTGTTTTTT.

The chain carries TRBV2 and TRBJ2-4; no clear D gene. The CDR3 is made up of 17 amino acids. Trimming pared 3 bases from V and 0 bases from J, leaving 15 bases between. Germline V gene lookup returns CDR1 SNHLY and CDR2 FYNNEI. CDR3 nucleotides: TGTGCCAGCAGTGATCCAAATGATTACCTAGCCAAAAACATTCAGTACTTC. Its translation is CASSDPNDYLAKNIQYF.

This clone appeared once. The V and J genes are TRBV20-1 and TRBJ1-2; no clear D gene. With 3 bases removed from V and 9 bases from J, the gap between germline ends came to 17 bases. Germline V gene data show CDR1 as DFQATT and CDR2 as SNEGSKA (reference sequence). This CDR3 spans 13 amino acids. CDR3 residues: CSASFWRNSSYTF. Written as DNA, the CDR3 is TGCAGTGCTAGTTTTTGGCGGAACAGTAGCTACACCTTC.

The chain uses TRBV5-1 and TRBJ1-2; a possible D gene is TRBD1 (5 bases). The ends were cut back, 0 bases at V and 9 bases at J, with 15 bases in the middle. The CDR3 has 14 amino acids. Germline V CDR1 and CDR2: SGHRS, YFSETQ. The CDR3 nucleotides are TGCGCCAGCAGCTTGGAGTCTAGGGGCAGGAGCTACACCTTC. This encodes CASSLESRGRSYTF. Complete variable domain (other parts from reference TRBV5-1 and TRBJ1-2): KAGVTQTPRYLIKTRGQQVTLSCSPISGHRSVSWYQQTPGQGLQFLFEYFSETQRNKGNFPGRFSGRQFSNSRSEMNVSTLELGDSALYLCASSLESRGRSYTFGSGTRLTVV.

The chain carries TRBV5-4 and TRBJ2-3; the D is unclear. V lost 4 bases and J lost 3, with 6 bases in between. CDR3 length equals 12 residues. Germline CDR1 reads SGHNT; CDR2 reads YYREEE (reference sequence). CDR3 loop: CASSRATDTQYF. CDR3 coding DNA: TGTGCCAGCAGCCGGGCTACAGATACGCAGTATTTT. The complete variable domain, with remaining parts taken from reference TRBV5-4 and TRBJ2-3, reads ETGVTQSPTHLIKTRGQQVTLRCSSQSGHNTVSWYQQALGQGPQFIFQYYREEENGRGNFPPRFSGLQFPNYSSELNVNALELDDSALYLCASSRATDTQYFGPGTRLTVL.

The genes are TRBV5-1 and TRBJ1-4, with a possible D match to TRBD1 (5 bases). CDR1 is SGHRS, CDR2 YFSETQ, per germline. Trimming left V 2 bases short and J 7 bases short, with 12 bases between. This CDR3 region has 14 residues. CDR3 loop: CASSFSGAIEKLFF. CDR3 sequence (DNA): TGCGCCAGCAGCTTTTCCGGGGCCATTGAAAAACTGTTTTTT.

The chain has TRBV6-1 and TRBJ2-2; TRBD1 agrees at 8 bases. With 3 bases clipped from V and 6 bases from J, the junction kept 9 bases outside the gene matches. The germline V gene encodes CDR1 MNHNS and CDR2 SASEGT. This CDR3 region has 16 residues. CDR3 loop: CASSDLGRGRAGELFF. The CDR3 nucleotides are TGTGCCAGCAGTGACCTAGGCAGGGGGCGAGCCGGGGAGCTGTTTTTT.

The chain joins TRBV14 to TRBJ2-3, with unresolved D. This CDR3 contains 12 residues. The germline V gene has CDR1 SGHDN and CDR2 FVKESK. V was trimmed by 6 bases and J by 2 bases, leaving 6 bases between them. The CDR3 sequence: CASRLNTDTQYF. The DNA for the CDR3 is TGTGCCAGCAGACTAAACACAGATACGCAGTATTTT.

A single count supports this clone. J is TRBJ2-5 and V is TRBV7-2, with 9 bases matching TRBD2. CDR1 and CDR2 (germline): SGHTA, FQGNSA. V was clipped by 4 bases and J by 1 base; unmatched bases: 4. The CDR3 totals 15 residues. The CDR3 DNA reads TGTGCCAGCAGCTCCCAGCGGGAGGCCCAAGAGACCCAGTACTTC. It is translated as CASSSQREAQETQYF.

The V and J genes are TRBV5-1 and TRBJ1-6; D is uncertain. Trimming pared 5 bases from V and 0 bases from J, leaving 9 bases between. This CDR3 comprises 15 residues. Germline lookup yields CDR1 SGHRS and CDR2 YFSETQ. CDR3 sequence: CASSEESSYNSPLHF. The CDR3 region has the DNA TGCGCCAGCAGTGAAGAGAGCTCCTATAATTCACCCCTCCACTTT.